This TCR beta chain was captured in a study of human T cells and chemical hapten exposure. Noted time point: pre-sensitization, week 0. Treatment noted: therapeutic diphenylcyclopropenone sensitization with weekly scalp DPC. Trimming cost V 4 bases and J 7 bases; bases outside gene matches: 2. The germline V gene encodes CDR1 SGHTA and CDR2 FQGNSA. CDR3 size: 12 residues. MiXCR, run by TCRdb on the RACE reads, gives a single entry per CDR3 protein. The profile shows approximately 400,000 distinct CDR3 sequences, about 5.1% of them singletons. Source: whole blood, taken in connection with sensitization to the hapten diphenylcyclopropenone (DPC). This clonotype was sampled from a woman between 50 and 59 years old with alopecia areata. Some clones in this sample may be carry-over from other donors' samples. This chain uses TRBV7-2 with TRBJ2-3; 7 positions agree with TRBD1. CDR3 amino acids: CASSSGQNTQYF. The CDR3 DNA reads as TGTGCCAGCAGCTCGGGACAGAATACGCAGTATTTT.